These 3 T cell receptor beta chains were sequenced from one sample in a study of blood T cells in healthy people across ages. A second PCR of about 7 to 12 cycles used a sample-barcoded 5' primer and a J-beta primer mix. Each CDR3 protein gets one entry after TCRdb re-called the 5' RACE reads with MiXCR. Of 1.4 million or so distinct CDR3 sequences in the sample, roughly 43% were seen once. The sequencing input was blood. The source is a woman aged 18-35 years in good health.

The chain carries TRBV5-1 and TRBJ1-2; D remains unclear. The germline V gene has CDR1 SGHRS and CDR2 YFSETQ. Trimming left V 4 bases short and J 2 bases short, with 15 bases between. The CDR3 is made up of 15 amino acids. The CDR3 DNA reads TGCGCCAGCAGCACTAGGACTGGAAGAAACTATGGCTACACCTTC. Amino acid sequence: CASSTRTGRNYGYTF. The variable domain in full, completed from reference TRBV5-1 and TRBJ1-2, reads KAGVTQTPRYLIKTRGQQVTLSCSPISGHRSVSWYQQTPGQGLQFLFEYFSETQRNKGNFPGRFSGRQFSNSRSEMNVSTLELGDSALYLCASSTRTGRNYGYTFGSGTRLTVV.

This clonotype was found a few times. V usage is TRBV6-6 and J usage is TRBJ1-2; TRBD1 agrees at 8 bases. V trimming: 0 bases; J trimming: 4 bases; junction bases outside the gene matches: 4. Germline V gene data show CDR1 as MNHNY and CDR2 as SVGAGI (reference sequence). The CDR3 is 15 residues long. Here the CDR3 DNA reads TGTGCCAGCAGTTACTCGAGCGGACAGGGCTATGGCTACACCTTC. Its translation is CASSYSSGQGYGYTF.

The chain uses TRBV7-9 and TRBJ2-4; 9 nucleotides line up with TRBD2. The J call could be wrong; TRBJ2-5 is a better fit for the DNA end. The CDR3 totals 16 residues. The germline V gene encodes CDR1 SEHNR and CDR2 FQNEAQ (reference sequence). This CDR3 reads CASSPRIAGDTETQYF. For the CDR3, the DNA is TGTGCCAGCAGCCCCCGAATAGCGGGAGACACGGAGACCCAGTACTTC.